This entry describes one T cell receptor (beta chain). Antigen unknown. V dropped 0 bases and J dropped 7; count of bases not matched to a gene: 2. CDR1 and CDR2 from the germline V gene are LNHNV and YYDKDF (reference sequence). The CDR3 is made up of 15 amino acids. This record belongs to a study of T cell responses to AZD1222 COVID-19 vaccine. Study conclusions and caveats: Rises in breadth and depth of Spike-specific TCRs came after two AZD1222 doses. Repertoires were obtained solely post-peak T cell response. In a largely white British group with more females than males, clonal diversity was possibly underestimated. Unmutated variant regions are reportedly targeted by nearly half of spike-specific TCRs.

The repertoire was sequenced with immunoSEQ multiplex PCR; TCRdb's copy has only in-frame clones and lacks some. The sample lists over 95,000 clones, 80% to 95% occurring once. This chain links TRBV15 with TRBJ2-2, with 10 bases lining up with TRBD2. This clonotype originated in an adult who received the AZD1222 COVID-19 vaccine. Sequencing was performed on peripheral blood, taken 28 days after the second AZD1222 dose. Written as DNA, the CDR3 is TGTGCCACCAGCAGAGACAGCGGGAGGGGCGGGGAGCTGTTTTTT. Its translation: CATSRDSGRGGELFF. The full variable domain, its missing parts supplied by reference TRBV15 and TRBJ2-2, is DAMVIQNPRYQVTQFGKPVTLSCSQTLNHNVMYWYQQKSSQAPKLLFHYYDKDFNNEADTPDNFQSRRPNTSFCFLDIRSPGLGDTAMYLCATSRDSGRGGELFFGEGSRLTVL.